These 8 T cell receptor beta chains were all obtained from the same sample, sequenced in a study of control samples from healthy donors and cancer patients. TCRdb's table, derived via immunoSEQ multiplex PCR, lists solely in-frame clones and lacks some. The sample records 50,000 or so clones, approximately 85% being singletons. Specimen: blood. Receptor source: a man in his fifties in good health.

This chain joins TRBV12-2 and TRBJ2-7. TRBV12-2 is reported as a pseudogene. The CDR3 consists of 12 residues. This CDR3 is CASRPGTYEQYF. The CDR3 nucleotides are TGTGCAAGTCGCCCTGGGACCTACGAGCAGTACTTC.

This clone was recorded once. The J gene is TRBJ1-2, the V gene TRBV6-2 or TRBV6-3, with D possibly being TRBD1 (6 bases). Germline V gene data show CDR1 as MNHEY and CDR2 as SVGEGT. The CDR3 is 14 residues long. The ends were cut back, 2 bases at V and 1 base at J, with 8 bases in the middle. This CDR3 reads CASSYPQGNYGYTF. In nucleotides, the CDR3 is TGTGCCAGCAGTTACCCACAGGGTAACTATGGCTACACCTTC.

This clone was counted a few times. CDR3 bases: TGTGCCAGCAGTTACTTCCCCTGGACTAGCGGGAATAACGAGCAGTACTTC. Its protein is CASSYFPWTSGNNEQYF. The V gene is TRBV6-2 or TRBV6-3, the J gene TRBJ2-7, with 12 bases lining up with TRBD2. The CDR3 is 17 residues long. The germline V gene has CDR1 MNHEY and CDR2 SVGEGT. V was clipped by 1 base and J by 5 bases; unmatched bases: 9.

This clone is a singleton in its sample. This chain connects TRBV5-4 to TRBJ2-7, with D perhaps TRBD1 or TRBD2 (5 bases each). Looked up from germline, CDR1 is SGHNT and CDR2 is YYREEE (reference sequence). The CDR3 contains 12 residues. Trimming removed 4 bases at V and 5 bases at J, with 10 bases between. The CDR3 coding sequence is TGTGCCAGCAGCCCGGTGGGGGACGAGCAGTACTTC. Translated, it gives CASSPVGDEQYF. The full variable domain, its missing parts supplied by reference TRBV5-4 and TRBJ2-7, is ETGVTQSPTHLIKTRGQQVTLRCSSQSGHNTVSWYQQALGQGPQFIFQYYREEENGRGNFPPRFSGLQFPNYSSELNVNALELDDSALYLCASSPVGDEQYFGPGTRLTVT.

This clone was counted once. The chain is built from TRBV5-1 and TRBJ1-3, with D uncertain. Trimming shortened V by 0 bases and J by 3 bases, and 7 bases separated the two germline ends. From germline, CDR1 is SGHRS and CDR2 YFSETQ. The CDR3 extends over 14 amino acids. CDR3 sequence: CASSLVGSGNTIYF. In DNA, the CDR3 is TGCGCCAGCAGCTTGGTGGGAAGTGGAAACACCATATATTTT. Combining the CDR3 with reference TRBV5-1 and TRBJ1-3 gives the whole variable domain KAGVTQTPRYLIKTRGQQVTLSCSPISGHRSVSWYQQTPGQGLQFLFEYFSETQRNKGNFPGRFSGRQFSNSRSEMNVSTLELGDSALYLCASSLVGSGNTIYFGEGSWLTVV.

The chain links TRBV7-8 to TRBJ2-7; no firm D call. V was pared by 5 bases and J by 5 bases, with 13 bases between. The germline gives CDR1 SGHVS, CDR2 FQNEAQ. This CDR3 has 13 residues. The CDR3, as DNA: TGTGCCAGCAGCCCGCCCCGCAGAGACGAGCAGTACTTC. This encodes CASSPPRRDEQYF.

The V call is TRBV29-1, the J call TRBJ1-1; D remains unclear. Germline CDR1 reads SQVTM; CDR2 reads ANQGSEA. The CDR3 is made up of 15 amino acids. The V end lost 4 bases, the J end lost 6 bases, and 21 bases lay between the germline ends. CDR3 residues: CSVVKPTPGAPEAFF. The CDR3 bases are TGCAGCGTTGTCAAACCCACGCCGGGAGCCCCTGAAGCTTTCTTT.

This sequence joins TRBV11-3 and TRBJ1-1; a possible D gene is TRBD1 (5 bases). V dropped 4 bases and J dropped 7 bases, with 16 bases sitting between them. This CDR3 is 14 amino acids long. CDR1 is SGHNT, CDR2 YENEEA, per germline. The CDR3 loop reads CASSSGPSGVEAFF. CDR3 DNA sequence: TGTGCCAGCAGCTCGGGACCCTCGGGGGTTGAAGCTTTCTTT.